A selection of T cell receptor beta chains follows, all from one sample in a study of somatic mutations in cytotoxic T cells in rheumatoid arthritis. The data were produced by immunoSEQ multiplex PCR, yet TCRdb's version contains in-frame clones alone and is incomplete. The repertoire has thousands of clones, roughly 90% of them found once; the top ten carry just under 15%. Material for sequencing was CD8+ T cells sorted from blood. These receptors originate from a woman aged 18-29 years with rheumatoid arthritis. Both conserved end residues are part of each CDR3. D genes are given only for firm matches. For some rows the clone size is stated as once, few or many, or as a class when expanded; others skip it.

TRBV5-6	NA	NA	TRBJ2-7	TGTGCCAGCAGCTTGCAGGGTAGCGAGCAGTACTTC	CASSLQGSEQYF
TRBV27	NA	TRBD1	TRBJ2-5	TGTGCCAGCAGTCAATGGACAGGAGACCAAAGAAAGACCCAGTACTTC	CASSQWTGDQRKTQYF
TRBV28	once	NA	TRBJ2-7	TGTGCCAGCAGTTACTTTGCGCCAGGGAAGATCGACGAGCAGTACTTC	CASSYFAPGKIDEQYF
TRBV19	NA	TRBD1	TRBJ2-1	TGTGCCAGTGGGACAGGGGAAACCAATGAGCAGTTCTTC	CASGTGETNEQFF
TRBV9	once	NA	TRBJ1-3	TGTGCCAGCAGCATCTCCAAGGAGGACCCTGGAAACACCATATATTTT	CASSISKEDPGNTIYF
TRBV4-1	once	TRBD1	TRBJ1-5	TGCGCCAGCAGCCTATCGACAGGGAGCGGGCAGCCCCAGCATTTT	CASSLSTGSGQPQHF
TRBV11-2	NA	NA	TRBJ2-5	TGTGCCAGCAGCCCAGTGGGGGACTGGGAGACCCAGTACTTC	CASSPVGDWETQYF
TRBV7-8	NA	NA	TRBJ2-1	TGTGCCAGCAGCCCAAGGTCTGGCGGGACCTGGGACAATGAGCAGTTCTTC	CASSPRSGGTWDNEQFF
TRBV6-6	once	NA	TRBJ2-7	TGTGCCAGCAGTTTGACAGCGCACAACGAGCAGTACTTC	CASSLTAHNEQYF
TRBV28	NA	TRBD1	TRBJ1-6	TGTGCCAGCAGTTTGAGCGGACAGGGAAATTCACCCCTCCACTTT	CASSLSGQGNSPLHF
TRBV7-9	once	TRBD2	TRBJ2-1	TGTGCCAGCAGCTGGGTAGCGGGCCATGAGCAGTTCTTC	CASSWVAGHEQFF
TRBV7-6	NA	TRBD1	TRBJ2-7	TGTGCCAGCAGCTTAGTTAGCCGGGACAGGGGCTTCTACGAGCAGTACTTC	CASSLVSRDRGFYEQYF
TRBV7-8	large	NA	TRBJ2-7	TGTGCCAGCAGCTCACATGCCGGGTACGAGCAGTACTTC	CASSSHAGYEQYF
TRBV7-2	NA	TRBD1	TRBJ1-2	TGTGCCAGCAGCATTACAGGGGCTCACACCTTC	CASSITGAHTF
TRBV7-8	NA	NA	TRBJ2-7	TGTGCCAGCCAGACAACAGGGCTACGGGACGAGCAGTACTTC	CASQTTGLRDEQYF
TRBV25-1	NA	TRBD1	TRBJ1-1	TGTGCCAGCAACCACCTACAGGGGGCGAACACTGAAGCTTTCTTT	CASNHLQGANTEAFF
TRBV15	NA	TRBD1	TRBJ2-2	TGTGCCACCAGCAGGGGGACAGCCACCGGGGAGCTGTTTTTT	CATSRGTATGELFF
TRBV5-4	NA	NA	TRBJ2-7	TGTGCCAGCAGCTTAGGGACATTCATCTCCTACGAGCAGTACTTC	CASSLGTFISYEQYF
TRBV4-1	few	TRBD2	TRBJ2-1	TGCGCCAGCAGACTAGCGGGAGGGTCAGGGAATGAGCAGTTCTTC	CASRLAGGSGNEQFF
TRBV5-1	NA	NA	TRBJ2-1	TGCGCCAGCAGCTCCCGGGACAATGAGCAGTTCTTC	CASSSRDNEQFF
TRBV15	NA	NA	TRBJ1-5	TGTGCCACCAGCCCCGACAGGAGCAATCAGCCCCAGCATTTT	CATSPDRSNQPQHF
TRBV14	NA	TRBD2	TRBJ2-5	TGTGCCAGCAGCCAAATAGGACTAGCATCAGAGACCCAGTACTTC	CASSQIGLASETQYF
TRBV6-1	NA	TRBD1	TRBJ2-7	TGTGCCAGCACCCCCGAACAGGGGCTCCCCTACGAGCAGTACTTC	CASTPEQGLPYEQYF
TRBV4-3	NA	TRBD1	TRBJ1-2	TGCGCCAGCAGCCAAAAAACCGGGACAGGGGGCAATGGCTACACCTTC	CASSQKTGTGGNGYTF
TRBV4-1	once	NA	TRBJ1-1	TGCGCCAGCAGCCAGGGGAGGAACACTGAAGCTTTCTTT	CASSQGRNTEAFF
TRBV7-9	NA	TRBD2	TRBJ2-5	TGTGCCAGCAGCTCACCCGCGGGAGTGGCCCAGTACTTC	CASSSPAGVAQYF
TRBV6-5	NA	NA	TRBJ1-1	TGTGCCAGCACCAAACCGGTGGGGGGTGAGATCTTT	CASTKPVGGEIF
TRBV13	NA	TRBD2	TRBJ2-7	TGTGCCAGCAGCTTAGGCGGGGGGGACTCCTACGAGCAGTACTTC	CASSLGGGDSYEQYF
TRBV27	NA	TRBD1	TRBJ2-2	TGTGCCAGCAGTCGGAACCCGGGACAGGCGAACACCGGGGAGCTGTTTTTT	CASSRNPGQANTGELFF
TRBV6-1	once	NA	TRBJ2-7	TGTGCCAGCAGTGGGACAGCGCTCTACGAGCAGTACTTC	CASSGTALYEQYF
TRBV28	once	TRBD1	TRBJ2-5	TGTGCCAGCAGTTTACCGCGACAGGGACAAGAGACCCAGTACTTC	CASSLPRQGQETQYF
TRBV30	NA	NA	TRBJ2-1	TGTGCCTGGAGTCAACACGGGTCTGTAAGCTCCTACAATGAGCAGTTCTTC	CAWSQHGSVSSYNEQFF
TRBV19	NA	TRBD1	TRBJ2-3	TGTGCCAGTAGTATGTTTAGTTTTGGACAGGGTAGAACAGATACGCAGTATTTT	CASSMFSFGQGRTDTQYF
TRBV5-1	NA	NA	TRBJ1-1	TGCGCCAGCAGCTTGGGGCCATGGGGGACTTATGACACTGAAGCTTTCTTT	CASSLGPWGTYDTEAFF
TRBV30	NA	NA	TRBJ1-2	TGTGCCGCCGAACAGGACAACTATGGCTACACCTTC	CAAEQDNYGYTF
TRBV27	few	TRBD1	TRBJ1-5	TGTGCCAGCAGTTTGTATGCCGGGACAGGGGGGAACCAGCCCCAGCATTTT	CASSLYAGTGGNQPQHF
TRBV9	NA	NA	TRBJ2-3	TGTGCCAGCAGCGCTTGGACTGGTACGCAGTATTTT	CASSAWTGTQYF
TRBV4-1	NA	NA	TRBJ2-5	TGCGCCAGCAGCCAAGAACTAGCTGTGGAGACCCAGTACTTC	CASSQELAVETQYF
TRBV9	NA	NA	TRBJ1-4	TGTGCCAGCGGAGGAATGAGTGAAAAACTGTTTTTT	CASGGMSEKLFF
TRBV19	NA	NA	TRBJ1-4	TGTGCCAGTAGTATATCCAGACTTGCAACTAATGAAAAACTGTTTTTT	CASSISRLATNEKLFF
TRBV7-9	NA	NA	TRBJ1-3	TGTGCCAGCTATCCGGGTTCTGGAAACACCATATATTTT	CASYPGSGNTIYF
TRBV19	once	NA	TRBJ1-1	TGTGCCAGTCTAATAAGGGCACAGGGCTGGCTCACTGAAGCTTTCTTT	CASLIRAQGWLTEAFF
TRBV15	NA	TRBD1	TRBJ1-2	TGTGCCACCAGCGGGACAGGGACCTACACCTTC	CATSGTGTYTF
TRBV5-1	once	NA	TRBJ2-7	TGCGCCAGCAGCTTGGGCGCGATGCAGTACTTC	CASSLGAMQYF
TRBV7-9	NA	NA	TRBJ2-2	TGTGCCAGCAGCTTAGGGCAGGGTCCCCCCGGGGAGCTGTTTTTT	CASSLGQGPPGELFF
TRBV7-9	NA	TRBD1	TRBJ2-3	TGTGCCAGCAGCTTGGACAGGGATCAGGCAGATACGCAGTATTTT	CASSLDRDQADTQYF
TRBV13	few	NA	TRBJ2-2	TGTGCCAGCAATATCGGTCTCCAAACCGGGGAGCTGTTTTTT	CASNIGLQTGELFF
TRBV5-1	NA	TRBD1	TRBJ2-7	TGCGCCAGCAGCCCACCGACAGGGGGCTACGAGCAGTACTTC	CASSPPTGGYEQYF
TRBV7-3	NA	TRBD1	TRBJ2-2	TGTGCCAGCAGCCCCCGGGACAGTCCCGGGGAGCTGTTTTTT	CASSPRDSPGELFF
TRBV5-5	NA	TRBD2	TRBJ2-1	TGTGCCAGCAGCTGGACTAGCGGGGCCTTGGGTGAGCAGTTCTTC	CASSWTSGALGEQFF
TRBV18	NA	NA	TRBJ1-1	TGTGCCAGCTCACCATACAGGGCAGCTGAAGCTTTCTTT	CASSPYRAAEAFF
TRBV9	NA	TRBD1	TRBJ2-3	TGTGCCAGCAGCGTATCTGGGACAGGGGGAGATACGCAGTATTTT	CASSVSGTGGDTQYF
TRBV19	NA	TRBD1	TRBJ1-4	TGTGCCAGTAGTATAAAGGGACAGCCGGAAAAACTGTTTTTT	CASSIKGQPEKLFF
TRBV28	once	NA	TRBJ1-1	TGTGCCAGCAATTCCGCCGGGACAGAAGCTTTCTTT	CASNSAGTEAFF
TRBV21-1	NA	NA	TRBJ2-7	TGTGTCTTTTCCTACGAGCAGTACTTC	CVFSYEQYF
TRBV5-6	NA	NA	TRBJ1-1	TGTGCCAGCAGCTTGGAACAGGCTGAAGCTTTCTTT	CASSLEQAEAFF
TRBV5-1	NA	NA	TRBJ2-7	TGCGCCAGCAGCCCCGGGGTAGCCGAAGAGCAGTACTTC	CASSPGVAEEQYF
TRBV21-1	NA	NA	TRBJ2-7	TGTGTCTTTTCCTACGAGCAGTACTTC	CVFSYEQYF
TRBV6-5	NA	NA	TRBJ2-7	TGTGCCAGCAGTTACGGACAGCTCCTCTCCTACGAGCAGTACTTC	CASSYGQLLSYEQYF
TRBV19	NA	NA	TRBJ2-1	TGTGCCAGTAGCCATAAGAGCTCCTACAATGAGCAGTTCTTC	CASSHKSSYNEQFF